The sequence of this TCR beta chain was determined in a study of PD-L1 blockade in urothelial cancer. This table comes from immunoSEQ multiplex PCR, and its TCRdb copy is limited to in-frame clones, with some not included. The sample carries 100,000 or so clones, about 89% recorded once. Germline lookup yields CDR1 SGHTA and CDR2 FQGTGA. Trimming took 2 bases from V and 6 from J, leaving 13 bases between them. There are 14 residues in the CDR3. The TCR comes from an elderly woman with urothelial cancer. Sequences were derived from PBMCs, sampled around atezolizumab (anti-PD-L1) treatment. The genes are TRBV7-3 and TRBJ1-2; D not certain. The CDR3 is CASSLVAGNDGYTF. CDR3 nucleotides: TGTGCCAGCAGCTTAGTCGCGGGAAACGATGGCTACACCTTC.